These 13 T cell receptor beta chains came from one sample sequenced in a study of CD8 T cells in ankylosing spondylitis. Overall study results and limits: What appeared characteristic of ankylosing spondylitis blood was a TCR beta motif of fewer than ten highly homologous variants.

Their target antigens are unknown. TCRdb re-analysed the 5' RACE reads in MiXCR, keeping a single row per CDR3 protein. The sample has hundreds of thousands of distinct CDR3 sequences, under 20% seen once. The sample comprised blood, either unsorted or a sorted T cell fraction (not recorded which). The receptors shown here come from a male donor with ankylosing spondylitis.

The chain is built from TRBV9 and TRBJ2-7; unclear D gene. CDR3 length: 15 amino acids. V lost 0 bases to trimming and J lost 2 bases, with 12 bases between them. Germline assignment: CDR1 SGDLS and CDR2 YYNGEE. The CDR3 reads CASSVGERTTYEQYF. The CDR3 DNA is TGTGCCAGCAGCGTAGGGGAACGGACGACCTACGAGCAGTACTTC. The full variable domain, its missing parts supplied by reference TRBV9 and TRBJ2-7, is DSGVTQTPKHLITATGQRVTLRCSPRSGDLSVYWYQQSLDQGLQFLIQYYNGEERAKGNILERFSAQQFPDLHSELNLSSLELGDSALYFCASSVGERTTYEQYFGPGTRLTVT.

The chain carries TRBV10-1 and TRBJ2-7, with 7 bases fitting TRBD2. Trimming removed 3 bases from V and 6 bases from J; junction bases left unmatched: 5. Germline V gene data show CDR1 as WNHNN and CDR2 as SYGVQD (reference sequence). The CDR3 totals 13 residues. This CDR3 reads CASSDGGTSEQYF. The CDR3 DNA is TGCGCCAGCAGTGACGGGGGGACTTCCGAGCAGTACTTC.

The chain employs TRBV12-3 or TRBV12-4 and TRBJ1-4; D not resolved. This CDR3 contains 15 residues. Between the trimmed V and J ends, which lost 3 bases and 4 bases, there was a span of 12 bases. The CDR3 nucleotides are TGTGCCAGCAGTTTCGGGGATGGGAGTAATGAAAAACTGTTTTTT. Its protein product is CASSFGDGSNEKLFF.

V usage is TRBV4-2 and J usage is TRBJ1-1; 11 nucleotides align to TRBD1. This CDR3 spans 15 amino acids. Unmatched junction bases numbered 5, after V lost 4 bases and J lost 4 bases. Germline CDR1 is LGHNA and CDR2 is YNFKEQ. Written as DNA, the CDR3 is TGTGCCAGCAGCCGAATGGGGACAGGGGGCACTGAAGCTTTCTTT. It specifies CASSRMGTGGTEAFF.

The chain couples TRBV6-1 to TRBJ2-7; no definite D call. V was trimmed by 7 bases and J by 1 base, leaving 5 bases between them. Looked up from germline, CDR1 is MNHNS and CDR2 is SASEGT. CDR3 length: 11 residues. DNA of the CDR3: TGTGCCAGCATCTCATCCTACGAGCAGTACTTC. Encoded protein: CASISSYEQYF.

A few counts support this clonotype. The genes are TRBV2 and TRBJ2-7, with 7 bases lining up with TRBD2. V shed 10 bases and J 0 bases; nucleotides not matched to a gene: 9. The CDR3 runs to 14 residues. The germline V gene encodes CDR1 SNHLY and CDR2 FYNNEI. The CDR3 DNA is TGTGCCACCAATGGGGCTAGCGGCTCCTACGAGCAGTACTTC. Translated: CATNGASGSYEQYF.

The gene calls are TRBV6-5 and TRBJ2-1; D is ambiguous. V lost 4 bases to trimming and J lost 2 bases, with 18 bases between them. The V gene's germline CDR1 is MNHEY and CDR2 SVGAGI. The CDR3 extends over 17 amino acids. CDR3 sequence: CASSSLLWGKAYNEQFF. CDR3 nucleotide sequence: TGTGCCAGCAGTTCCCTTCTATGGGGAAAAGCCTACAATGAGCAGTTCTTC.

This clonotype showed up just a few times. The rearrangement links TRBV19 to TRBJ1-1, with TRBD1 as a possible D gene (6 bases). The CDR3 has 13 residues. Trimming cost V 4 bases and J 3 bases, with 9 bases left between them. The germline V gene encodes CDR1 LNHDA and CDR2 SQIVND (reference sequence). The chain's CDR3 is CASSNRDDTEAFF. CDR3 DNA: TGTGCCAGTAGTAACAGGGATGACACTGAAGCTTTCTTT.

This clonotype occurred many times. The chain has TRBV10-2 and TRBJ2-5, with unresolved D. The V end lost 6 bases, the J end lost 5 bases, and 16 bases lay between the germline ends. The CDR3 consists of 14 residues. CDR1 WSHSY and CDR2 SAAADI come from the germline V gene. The CDR3 DNA is TGCGCCAGCAGGCCCTTAGATAGCCGCGAGACCCAGTACTTC. Its protein product is CASRPLDSRETQYF.

This clonotype has more than one count but fewer than ten. The V gene is TRBV29-1, the J gene TRBJ2-7; D not certain. The CDR3 runs 13 residues. Trimming pared 5 bases from V and 2 bases from J, leaving 13 bases between. Germline values: CDR1 SQVTM, CDR2 ANQGSEA. CDR3 region: CSVSRTVPYEQYF. DNA of the CDR3: TGCAGCGTTTCCAGGACGGTACCCTACGAGCAGTACTTC.

This chain uses TRBV19 with TRBJ2-1, with 15 nucleotides matching TRBD2. V gave up 5 bases and J gave up 0 bases; unmatched junction bases: 8. CDR1 is LNHDA, CDR2 SQIVND, per germline (reference sequence). CDR3 size: 19 residues. In nucleotides, the CDR3 is TGTGCCAGTAGTGGGGGACTAGCGGGAGGACTAAGCTCCTACAATGAGCAGTTCTTC. It codes for CASSGGLAGGLSSYNEQFF.

The genes are TRBV4-1 and TRBJ1-6; no reliable D call. The V end was cut by 0 bases, the J end by 7 bases, with 10 bases between. Germline CDR1 is MGHRA and CDR2 is YSYEKL. CDR3 length equals 15 residues. This CDR3 reads CASSQDLGNNSPLHF. The CDR3 nucleotides read TGCGCCAGCAGCCAAGATTTAGGGAACAATTCACCCCTCCACTTT.

The V gene is TRBV18, the J gene TRBJ2-1, with D perhaps assigned TRBD1 or TRBD2 (6 bases each). The CDR3 is made up of 17 amino acids. Trimming cost V 1 base and J 8 bases, with 21 bases left between them. The germline V gene encodes CDR1 KGHSH and CDR2 LQKENI. The CDR3 protein is CASSPLDPGAQVHEQFF. The CDR3 DNA is TGTGCCAGCTCACCACTTGACCCGGGGGCCCAAGTACATGAGCAGTTCTTC.